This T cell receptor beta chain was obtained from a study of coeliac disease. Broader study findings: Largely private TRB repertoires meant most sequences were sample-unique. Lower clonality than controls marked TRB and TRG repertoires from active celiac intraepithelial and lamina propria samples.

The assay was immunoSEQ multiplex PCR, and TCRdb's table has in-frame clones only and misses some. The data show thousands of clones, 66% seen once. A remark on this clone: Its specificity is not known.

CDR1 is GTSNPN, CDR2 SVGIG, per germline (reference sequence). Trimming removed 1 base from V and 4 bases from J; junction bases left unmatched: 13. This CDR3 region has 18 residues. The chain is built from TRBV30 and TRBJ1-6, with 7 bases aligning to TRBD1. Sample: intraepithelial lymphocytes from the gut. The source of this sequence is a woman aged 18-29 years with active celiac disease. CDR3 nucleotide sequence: TGTGCCTGGAGTGCCCCGAGATCAAGACAGGGTTATAATTCACCCCTCCACTTT. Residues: CAWSAPRSRQGYNSPLHF.